Presented here are 5 T cell receptor beta chains from one specimen sequenced in a study of T cells in Graves' hyperthyroidism and ophthalmopathy. Researchers amplified the TCR beta CDR3 regions from RNA transcripts. The TCR CDR3 first-round RT-PCR relied on the HTBI primer set. TCRdb re-analysed the multiplex PCR reads in MiXCR, keeping a single row per CDR3 protein. The sample gives about 610,000 distinct CDR3 sequences, 46% of which show up once; approximately 7.5% is in the top ten. The specimen was peripheral blood or thyroid tissue (not recorded which). The receptors were gathered from a young woman with Graves' hyperthyroidism.

The chain links TRBV19 to TRBJ1-2; no clear D gene. Trimming pared 6 bases from V and 5 bases from J, leaving 16 bases between. The CDR3 contains 14 residues. Germline assignment: CDR1 LNHDA and CDR2 SQIVND (reference sequence). The CDR3 bases are TGTGCCAGTAGCGTAAGGACCGGGGAGTATGGCTACACCTTC. Protein sequence: CASSVRTGEYGYTF.

The genes are TRBV7-9 and TRBJ2-7, with TRBD2 matching 13 bases. The J call may be faulty, since TRBJ2-1 better matches the DNA end. The CDR3 totals 17 residues. Germline CDR1 is SEHNR and CDR2 is FQNEAQ (reference sequence). The CDR3 DNA reads as TGTGCCAGCAGCGGACTAGCGGGAGATTATAAAGTAGATGAGCAGTTCTTC. Translating it yields CASSGLAGDYKVDEQFF.

This clonotype was counted ten times or more. V usage is TRBV9 and J usage is TRBJ1-4; D is unclear. CDR1 is SGDLS, CDR2 YYNGEE, per germline. This CDR3 spans 14 amino acids. The V end was cut by 0 bases, the J end by 4 bases, with 7 bases between. The CDR3 reads CASSVGPHNEKLFF. DNA of the CDR3: TGTGCCAGCAGCGTAGGACCCCATAATGAAAAACTGTTTTTT.

The chain has TRBV4-1 and TRBJ2-6; D might be TRBD2 (5 bases). Germline CDR1 reads MGHRA; CDR2 reads YSYEKL. The CDR3 runs 14 residues. V was clipped by 3 bases and J by 5 bases, with 8 bases between them. In nucleotides, the CDR3 is TGCGCCAGCAGCCACTACGGGAGGGCCAACGTCCTGACTTTC. This codes for CASSHYGRANVLTF.

The chain links TRBV12-3 or TRBV12-4 to TRBJ2-7; 14 bases map to TRBD2. This CDR3 is 16 amino acids long. V lost 7 bases, J lost 7 bases, and 12 bases stayed unmatched. Written as DNA, the CDR3 is TGTGCCAGCACCCCGGAAAAGGGACTAGCGGGAGAAGAGCAGTACTTC. As protein: CASTPEKGLAGEEQYF.